This entry lists 10 T cell receptor beta chains sequenced from one sample in a study of blood T cell repertoires in COVID-19. Data came from immunoSEQ multiplex PCR; TCRdb stores just in-frame clones and leaves some out. The sample includes around 700,000 clones, about 90% of them seen just once. Sequenced sample: peripheral blood. The receptors here all came from a woman younger than 30 with acute or convalescent COVID-19.

The sample holds one count of this clone. The chain has TRBV6-2 or TRBV6-3 and TRBJ2-5, with D possibly called TRBD1 or TRBD2 (6 bases each). Trimming removed 7 bases at V and 6 bases at J, with 18 bases between. The CDR3 runs to 14 residues. From germline, CDR1 is MNHEY and CDR2 SVGEGT. The CDR3: CASTPGASRQTQYF. CDR3 DNA: TGTGCCAGCACCCCGGGGGCTAGCAGGCAGACCCAGTACTTC.

V and J are TRBV19 and TRBJ1-2, with D uncertain. Trimming took 2 bases from V and 2 from J, leaving 15 bases between them. The CDR3 extends over 16 amino acids. CDR1 is LNHDA and CDR2 is SQIVND in the germline V gene (reference sequence). As DNA, the CDR3 is TGTGCCAGTAGTATAAAGACACCTAGCCCCAACTATGGCTACACCTTC. Its protein is CASSIKTPSPNYGYTF.

The V call is TRBV2, the J call TRBJ2-1, with TRBD1 matching over 7 bases. This CDR3 spans 14 amino acids. Trimming cost V 6 bases and J 5 bases; bases outside gene matches: 7. Looked up from germline, CDR1 is SNHLY and CDR2 is FYNNEI. The CDR3, as DNA: TGTGCCAGCAGGGGACAGAGAGGGGACAATGAGCAGTTCTTC. Residues: CASRGQRGDNEQFF.

The sample holds one count of this clone. This chain connects TRBV7-9 to TRBJ2-1; a weak D match, TRBD1 (6 bases). The germline V gene has CDR1 SEHNR and CDR2 FQNEAQ (reference sequence). V gave up 5 bases and J gave up 7 bases, with 9 bases separating them. The CDR3 is made up of 12 amino acids. The chain's CDR3 is CASSVQGNEQFF. The CDR3 nucleotides are TGTGCCAGCAGCGTCCAGGGGAATGAGCAGTTCTTC.

This chain joins TRBV30 and TRBJ1-3, with D tentatively TRBD1 (6 bases). The CDR3 spans 16 residues. Germline V lookup: CDR1 GTSNPN, CDR2 SVGIG (reference sequence). V shed 1 base and J shed 0 bases, with 13 bases lying between them. This chain's CDR3 is CAWSDPTGNSGNTIYF. The CDR3 region has the DNA TGTGCCTGGAGTGATCCGACAGGCAACTCTGGAAACACCATATATTTT.

CDR3 amino acids: CASSVGGTESYEQYF. The DNA of the CDR3 is TGTGCCAGCAGCGTAGGAGGGACAGAGTCCTACGAGCAGTACTTC. The chain employs TRBV9 and TRBJ2-7, with TRBD1 identical over 7 bases. Per the germline V gene, CDR1 is SGDLS and CDR2 is YYNGEE. The CDR3 is 15 amino acids. V gave up 0 bases and J gave up 1 base; unmatched junction bases: 4.

The gene calls are TRBV10-1 and TRBJ2-2, with D possibly being TRBD2 (5 bases). The CDR3 loop spans 11 amino acids. V lost 10 bases to trimming and J lost 6 bases, with 9 bases between them. CDR1 and CDR2 from the germline V gene are WNHNN and SYGVQD (reference sequence). CDR3 residues: CATPGAGELFF. Here the CDR3 DNA reads TGCGCCACCCCCGGGGCCGGGGAGCTGTTTTTT.

This sequence joins TRBV7-6 and TRBJ1-1; D not resolved. The germline V gene encodes CDR1 SGHVS and CDR2 FNYEAQ. V lost 2 bases and J lost 7, with 8 bases in between. This CDR3 is built from 12 residues. In nucleotides, the CDR3 is TGTGCCAGCAGCTTATTCGGGGATGAAGCTTTCTTT. Protein: CASSLFGDEAFF.

The rearrangement links TRBV6-1 to TRBJ1-2; perhaps TRBD1 as D (5 bases). Trimming took 1 base from V and 8 from J, leaving 11 bases between them. The CDR3 length is 13 residues. Germline CDR1 and CDR2: MNHNS and SASEGT. The CDR3 region is CASSEELGGGYTF. Here the CDR3 DNA reads TGTGCCAGCAGTGAAGAGCTTGGGGGGGGCTACACCTTC.

The V and J genes are TRBV7-9 and TRBJ1-1; D remains unclear. Trimming cost V 5 bases and J 1 base, with 8 bases left between them. CDR3 size: 13 residues. CDR1 is SEHNR and CDR2 is FQNEAQ in the germline V gene (reference sequence). The CDR3 protein is CASSPGQNTEAFF. In DNA, the CDR3 is TGTGCCAGCAGCCCCGGTCAGAACACTGAAGCTTTCTTT.